These T cell receptor beta chains were read from a single sample in a study of blood T cell repertoires in COVID-19. Repertoires were generated with immunoSEQ multiplex PCR, while TCRdb's copy carries only in-frame clones and drops some. The profile shows roughly 380,000 clones, around 85% of them singletons. Sequenced: peripheral blood. The receptors come from a woman under 30 with acute or convalescent COVID-19. Each CDR3 is given with its conserved first and last residue.

V: TRBV7-8; J: TRBJ2-7; CDR3: CASSLAGDRGTYYEQYF
V: TRBV2; J: TRBJ2-3; CDR3: CASSGENTQYF
V: TRBV6-4; J: TRBJ2-3; CDR3: CASSSGSTDTQYF
V: TRBV27; J: TRBJ1-1; CDR3: CASNKIGGNTEAFF
V: TRBV10-1; J: TRBJ2-1; CDR3: CASSPGQGDNEQFF
V: TRBV4-1; J: TRBJ2-1; CDR3: CASSHPGGSSYNEQFF
V: TRBV7-3; J: TRBJ1-3; CDR3: CASSLSGEANTIYF
V: TRBV5-4; J: TRBJ2-7; CDR3: CASSRSVGEQYF
V: TRBV30; J: TRBJ1-5; CDR3: CAWSVRYRGRSYSNQPQHF
V: TRBV2; J: TRBJ1-4; CDR3: CASSDSDRGDEKLFF
V: TRBV9; J: TRBJ2-5; CDR3: CASSGRTGQQETQYF
V: TRBV5-5; J: TRBJ1-4; CDR3: CASSRAGVSNEKLFF
V: TRBV5-4; J: TRBJ2-5; CDR3: CASSLVLAGVGETQYF
V: TRBV6-5; J: TRBJ1-2; CDR3: CASRATGMGGYTF
V: TRBV30; J: TRBJ1-1; CDR3: CAWSPGTPNTEAFF
V: TRBV19; J: TRBJ2-7; CDR3: CASSIDRDFWDRLFYEQYF
V: TRBV21-1; J: TRBJ2-7; CDR3: CASSLRPSRATYEQYF
V: TRBV7-9; J: TRBJ2-7; CDR3: CASSLTGDPYEQYF
V: TRBV5-1; J: TRBJ1-5; CDR3: CASSLEGAGSNQPQHF
V: TRBV9; J: TRBJ2-1; CDR3: CASSVEGLAGDRDEQFF
V: TRBV9; J: TRBJ1-1; CDR3: CASSDLEMVGGKAFF
V: TRBV19; J: TRBJ1-2; CDR3: CASSPTGGARGYTF
V: TRBV28; J: TRBJ2-1; CDR3: CASTSTRYNEQFF
V: TRBV19; J: TRBJ2-7; CDR3: CASSILAGVPEQYF
V: TRBV2; J: TRBJ1-5; CDR3: CASRDRGKGLNQPQHF
V: TRBV2; J: TRBJ1-2; CDR3: CAIDRENYGYTF
V: TRBV30; J: TRBJ1-2; CDR3: CAWRDTGANYGYTF
V: TRBV12-5; J: TRBJ2-5; CDR3: CASGVHMGDTGQETQYF
V: TRBV19; J: TRBJ2-6; CDR3: CASSVDSSGANVLTF
V: TRBV5-4; J: TRBJ2-3; CDR3: CASSSTRLEDTQYF
V: TRBV19; J: TRBJ2-7; CDR3: CASSMTLGTGTYEQYF
V: TRBV7-9; J: TRBJ2-1; CDR3: CASSLGFEGGSGPGQKQFF
V: TRBV18; J: TRBJ1-1; CDR3: CASSSRRGAMNTEAFF
V: TRBV19; J: TRBJ2-3; CDR3: CASRPSQKMTDTQYF
V: TRBV5-1; J: TRBJ2-3; CDR3: CASSLGDRDTDTQYF
V: TRBV6-4; J: TRBJ1-1; CDR3: CASSISSSTEAFF
V: TRBV6-5; J: TRBJ1-5; CDR3: CASSYRGGNQPQHF
V: TRBV5-1; J: TRBJ1-1; CDR3: CASSLTQGARGEAFF
V: TRBV2; J: TRBJ1-2; CDR3: CASKRTGYGYTF
V: TRBV19; J: TRBJ1-2; CDR3: CASSIGQPNGGYTF
V: TRBV18; J: TRBJ2-2; CDR3: CASSPTGGGSNTGELFF
V: TRBV5-6; J: TRBJ1-2; CDR3: CASRDLTGPYGYTF
V: TRBV6-4; J: TRBJ2-1; CDR3: CASSDSPGTGMMNEQFF
V: TRBV28; J: TRBJ2-1; CDR3: CASSASSYNEQFF
V: TRBV5-4; J: TRBJ1-6; CDR3: CASSLDLRDSPLHF
V: TRBV2; J: TRBJ2-5; CDR3: CASRLYRGGETQYF
V: TRBV27; J: TRBJ1-1; CDR3: CASSSTGQRNTEAFF
V: TRBV25-1; J: TRBJ1-5; CDR3: CASSASDQGYGQPQHF
V: TRBV12-3/TRBV12-4; J: TRBJ1-1; CDR3: CASSGTGVTEAFF
V: TRBV14; J: TRBJ2-2; CDR3: CASSQWRSTGELFF
V: TRBV19; J: TRBJ1-5; CDR3: CASSVQGSNQPQHF
V: TRBV3-1/TRBV3-2; J: TRBJ2-7; CDR3: CASATGTSGIDEQYF